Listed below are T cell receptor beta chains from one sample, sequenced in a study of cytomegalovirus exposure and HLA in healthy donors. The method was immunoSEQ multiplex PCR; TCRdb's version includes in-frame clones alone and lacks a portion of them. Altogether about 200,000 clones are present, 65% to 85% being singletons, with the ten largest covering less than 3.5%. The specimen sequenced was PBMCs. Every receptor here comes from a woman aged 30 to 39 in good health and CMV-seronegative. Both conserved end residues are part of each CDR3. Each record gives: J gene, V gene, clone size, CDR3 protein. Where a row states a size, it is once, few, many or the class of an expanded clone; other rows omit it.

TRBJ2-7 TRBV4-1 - CASSQDPFFMTGSYEQYF
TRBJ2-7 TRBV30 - CAWSGRDRSFLWQYF
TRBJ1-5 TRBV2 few CASSQMTGGSQPQHF
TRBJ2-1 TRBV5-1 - CASSLDSGQYNEQFF
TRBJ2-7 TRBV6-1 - CASSERETGISYGQYF
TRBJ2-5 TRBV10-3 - CAISEDRGRETQYF
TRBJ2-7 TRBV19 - CASSVRDYVSYEQYF
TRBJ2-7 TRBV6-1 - CASSLRTVLTYEQYF
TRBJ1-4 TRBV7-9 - CASSDTNEKLFF
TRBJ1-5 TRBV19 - CASSIATGNQPQHF
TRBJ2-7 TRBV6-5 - CASSSGRGYEQYF
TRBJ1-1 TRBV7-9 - CASSLGFTEAFF
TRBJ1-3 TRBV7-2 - CASSLVQGAGGDTIYF
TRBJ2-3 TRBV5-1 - CASSLKGHGQGADTQYF
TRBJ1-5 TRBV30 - CAWGFQGNQPQHF
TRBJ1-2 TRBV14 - CASSQVGDYGYTF
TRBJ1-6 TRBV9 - CASGGTAGSSPLHF
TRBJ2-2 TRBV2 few CASRETSVNTGELFF
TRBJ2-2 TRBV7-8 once CASSLTVGYTGELFF
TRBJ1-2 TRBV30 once CAWSPGQPGNYGYTF
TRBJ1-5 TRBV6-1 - CASSERDRLNSNQPQHF
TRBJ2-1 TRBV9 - CASSVDSYNEQFF
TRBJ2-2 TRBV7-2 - CASSFGLVLSGELFF
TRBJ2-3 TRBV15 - CATSRDVKSGSDTQYF
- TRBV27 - CASSYRTGGYEQYF
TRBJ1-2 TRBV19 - CASSIRAGDGYTF
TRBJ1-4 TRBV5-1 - CASQGQAAGNEKLFF
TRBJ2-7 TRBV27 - CASSLRSLAVYEQYF
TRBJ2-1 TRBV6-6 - CASRTTPGQGFDEQFF
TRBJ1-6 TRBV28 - CASNRANNSPLHF
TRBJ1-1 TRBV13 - CASSPRDRGVQAFF
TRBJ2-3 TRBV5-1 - CASSPEGQGAGGDTQYF
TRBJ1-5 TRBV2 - CASSQGWGNQPQHF
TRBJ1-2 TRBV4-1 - CASSQTSPDIVDYGYTF
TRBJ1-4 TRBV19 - CASKPGRADEKLFF
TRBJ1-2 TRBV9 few CASSEGTGSHNYGYTF
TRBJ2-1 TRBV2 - CASSPGYEQFF
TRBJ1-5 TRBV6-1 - CASSDPRGADQPQHF
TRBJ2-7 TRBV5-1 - CASSDLPDRAYEQYF
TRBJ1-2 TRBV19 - CASSIRGHLGYTF
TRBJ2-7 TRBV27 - CASSSGLAATYEQYF
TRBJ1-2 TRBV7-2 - CASSSRIHIYGYTF